Below, 11 T cell receptor beta chains from the same sample are listed, as sequenced in a study of T cell responses to AZD1222 COVID-19 vaccine. The repertoire was sequenced with immunoSEQ multiplex PCR; TCRdb's copy has only in-frame clones and lacks some. The table includes about 84,000 clones, roughly 87% detected once. The sequences come from peripheral blood, collected 28 days after the second AZD1222 dose. The receptor set was obtained from an adult who received the AZD1222 COVID-19 vaccine.

The gene calls are TRBV10-3 and TRBJ1-4; D might be TRBD1 (5 bases). Per the germline V gene, CDR1 is ENHRY and CDR2 is SYGVKD. Trimming took 4 bases from V and 8 from J, leaving 14 bases between them. This CDR3 contains 14 residues. CDR3 coding DNA: TGTGCCATCAGTGCTGGGGCAGGTCGAGAAAAACTGTTTTTT. Protein: CAISAGAGREKLFF.

The rearrangement links TRBV11-3 to TRBJ2-2; TRBD1 aligns across 7 bases. Germline trimming cut 9 bases from V and 2 bases from J; bases unmatched to any gene: 6. The CDR3 covers 14 residues. Germline V gives CDR1 SGHNT, CDR2 YENEEA. DNA for the CDR3: TGTGCCAGTCGACCAGGGGGTAACACCGGGGAGCTGTTTTTT. Protein product: CASRPGGNTGELFF.

A single count supports this clone. The chain joins TRBV30 to TRBJ1-3; D gene uncertain. The CDR3 spans 13 residues. The V and J ends lost 0 bases and 6 bases respectively, with 9 bases between them. Germline V lookup: CDR1 GTSNPN, CDR2 SVGIG (reference sequence). CDR3 sequence: CAWSVELINTIYF. The CDR3 DNA follows: TGTGCCTGGAGTGTGGAACTGATAAACACCATATATTTT.

The chain has TRBV7-8 and TRBJ1-3; TRBD1 agrees at 7 bases. Germline CDR1 and CDR2: SGHVS and FQNEAQ. The CDR3 spans 16 residues. Trimming removed 1 base from V and 4 bases from J; junction bases left unmatched: 7. The CDR3 coding sequence is TGTGCCAGCAGCTTAGATGACAGGGCGTCGGGAAACACCATATATTTT. This translates into CASSLDDRASGNTIYF.

The rearrangement joins TRBV6-1 to TRBJ1-5; a weak D match, TRBD1 (5 bases). The CDR3 has 17 amino acids. Trimming took off 1 base at V and 4 bases at J, with 17 bases between the two ends. CDR1 MNHNS and CDR2 SASEGT come from the germline V gene. The CDR3, as DNA: TGTGCCAGCAGTGAAGTGGTGAGGGGCCCTCCGAATCAGCCCCAGCATTTT. This codes for CASSEVVRGPPNQPQHF.

This clone appeared a single time. The chain links TRBV5-5 to TRBJ1-1; no firm D call. CDR3 length equals 13 residues. V lost 2 bases to trimming and J lost 1 base, with 6 bases between them. Germline V CDR1 and CDR2: SGHKS, YYEKEE (reference sequence). DNA of the CDR3: TGTGCCAGCAGCTTATACAGGAACACTGAAGCTTTCTTT. Protein product: CASSLYRNTEAFF. Drawing the rest from reference TRBV5-5 and TRBJ1-1, the complete variable domain is DAGVTQSPTHLIKTRGQQVTLRCSPISGHKSVSWYQQVLGQGPQFIFQYYEKEERGRGNFPDRFSARQFPNYSSELNVNALLLGDSALYLCASSLYRNTEAFFGQGTRLTVV.

In the case of this clone: Other DNA sequences in this specimen translate into the identical CDR3. The chain is built from TRBV2 and TRBJ1-5, with D hard to call. The CDR3 is 15 residues long. V gave up 6 bases and J gave up 2 bases, with 14 bases separating them. Germline V gene lookup returns CDR1 SNHLY and CDR2 FYNNEI. CDR3 amino acids: CASRDLGGGNQPQHF. CDR3 nucleotides: TGTGCCAGCAGGGACCTAGGCGGGGGCAATCAGCCCCAGCATTTT.

The chain links TRBV28 to TRBJ2-5; 9 positions agree with TRBD2. Germline V gives CDR1 MDHEN, CDR2 SYDVKM. The CDR3 runs 12 residues. V lost 11 bases to trimming and J lost 2 bases; unmatched junction nucleotides: 3. The DNA of the CDR3 is TGTGCCGGCGGGGGGGAACAAGAGACCCAGTACTTC. This encodes CAGGGEQETQYF.

This clone appeared once. The chain has TRBV7-6 and TRBJ2-5; TRBD2 matches 8 bases. Germline CDR1 is SGHVS and CDR2 is FNYEAQ. This CDR3 contains 17 residues. V lost 1 base, J lost 1 base, and 8 bases stayed unmatched. This chain's CDR3 is CASSLVASGRSQETQYF. The CDR3 DNA reads as TGTGCCAGCAGCTTAGTGGCTAGCGGGCGATCCCAAGAGACCCAGTACTTC.

The chain couples TRBV4-3 to TRBJ1-2; TRBD1 matches 9 bases. Germline CDR1 reads LGHNA; CDR2 reads YSLEER. V shed 5 bases and J 3 bases; nucleotides not matched to a gene: 7. CDR3 length: 15 residues. CDR3 nucleotides: TGCGCCAGCAGCACACAGGGGGCAGGGGACTATGGCTACACCTTC. Translated, it gives CASSTQGAGDYGYTF.

This clone occurred once. V and J are TRBV6-5 and TRBJ2-7, with 7 bases that match TRBD1. This CDR3 is 15 amino acids long. CDR1 and CDR2 (germline): MNHEY, SVGAGI. The V segment lost 7 bases and the J segment 5 bases; nucleotides outside the gene matches: 14. The DNA of the CDR3 is TGTGCCAGCACTGTAACAGGGGCGAGGACCCACGAGCAGTACTTC. Encoded protein: CASTVTGARTHEQYF.